This TCR beta chain came from a study of T cell changes during pregnancy in multiple sclerosis. Libraries were prepared by immunoSEQ multiplex PCR; TCRdb keeps only in-frame clonotypes and omits some of them. The sample shows about 22,000 clones, more than 75% of them seen only once. Trimming removed 1 base from V and 2 bases from J; junction bases left unmatched: 4. The CDR3 sequence is 16 residues long. CDR1 and CDR2 from the germline V gene are SGHVS and FNYEAQ. V usage is TRBV7-6 and J usage is TRBJ2-7, with 11 bases fitting TRBD2. The sample was CD8+ T cells from peripheral blood mononuclear cells, taken before pregnancy. This receptor was obtained from a female donor with multiple sclerosis, enrolled in a pregnancy study. This CDR3 reads CASSLGLAGGTYEQYF. The CDR3 nucleotides read TGTGCCAGCAGCTTAGGGTTAGCGGGAGGGACCTACGAGCAGTACTTC. The full variable domain, in which reference TRBV7-6 and TRBJ2-7 provide the parts outside the CDR3, is GAGVSQSPRYKVTKRGQDVALRCDPISGHVSLYWYRQALGQGPEFLTYFNYEAQQDKSGLPNDRFSAERPEGSISTLTIQRTEQRDSAMYRCASSLGLAGGTYEQYFGPGTRLTVT.